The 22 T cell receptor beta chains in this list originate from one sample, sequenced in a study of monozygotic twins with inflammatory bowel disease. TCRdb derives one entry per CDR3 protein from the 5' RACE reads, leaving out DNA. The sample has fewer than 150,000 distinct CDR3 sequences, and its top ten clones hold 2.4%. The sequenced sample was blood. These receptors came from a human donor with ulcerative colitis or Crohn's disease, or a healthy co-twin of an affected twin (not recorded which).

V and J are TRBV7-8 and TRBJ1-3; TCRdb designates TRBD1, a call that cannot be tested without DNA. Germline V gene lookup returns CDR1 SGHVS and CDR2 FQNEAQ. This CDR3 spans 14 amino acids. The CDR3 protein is CASSRDRAGNTIYF.

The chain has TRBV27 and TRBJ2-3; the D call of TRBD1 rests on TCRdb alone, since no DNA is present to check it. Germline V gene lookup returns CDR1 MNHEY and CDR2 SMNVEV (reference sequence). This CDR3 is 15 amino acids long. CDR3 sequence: CASSLDPVVTDTQYF.

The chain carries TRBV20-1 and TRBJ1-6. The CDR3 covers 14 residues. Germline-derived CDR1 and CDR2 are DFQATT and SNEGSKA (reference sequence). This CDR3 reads CSARGQRSNSPLHF.

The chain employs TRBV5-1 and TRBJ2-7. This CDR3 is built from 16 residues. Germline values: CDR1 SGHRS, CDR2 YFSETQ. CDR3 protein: CASSSLQIEDAYEQYF.

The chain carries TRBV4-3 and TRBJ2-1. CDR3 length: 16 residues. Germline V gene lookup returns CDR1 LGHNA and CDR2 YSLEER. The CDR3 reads CASSQVLGSSYNEQFF.

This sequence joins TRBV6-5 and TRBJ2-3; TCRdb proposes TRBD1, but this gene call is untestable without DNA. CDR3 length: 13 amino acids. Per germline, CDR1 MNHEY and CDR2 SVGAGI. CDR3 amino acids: CASGRTGRDTQYF.

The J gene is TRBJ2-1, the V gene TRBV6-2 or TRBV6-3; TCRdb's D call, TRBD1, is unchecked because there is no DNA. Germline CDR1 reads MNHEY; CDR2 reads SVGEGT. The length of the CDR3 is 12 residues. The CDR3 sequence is CASSPRMDEQFF.

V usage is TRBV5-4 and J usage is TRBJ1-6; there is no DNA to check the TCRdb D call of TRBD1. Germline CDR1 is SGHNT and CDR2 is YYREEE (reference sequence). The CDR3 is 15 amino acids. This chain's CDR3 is CASSKDRARNSPLHF.

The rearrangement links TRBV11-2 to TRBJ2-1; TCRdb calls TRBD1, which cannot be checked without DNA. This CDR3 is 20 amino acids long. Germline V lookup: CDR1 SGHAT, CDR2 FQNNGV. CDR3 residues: CASSARPGQGESFGYNEQFF.

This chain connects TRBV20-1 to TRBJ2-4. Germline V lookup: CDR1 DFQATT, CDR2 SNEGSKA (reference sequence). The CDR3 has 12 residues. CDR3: CSARQVRDIQYF.

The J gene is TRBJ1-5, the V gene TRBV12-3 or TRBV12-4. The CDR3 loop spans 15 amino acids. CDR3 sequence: CASSPKGIGNQPQHF.

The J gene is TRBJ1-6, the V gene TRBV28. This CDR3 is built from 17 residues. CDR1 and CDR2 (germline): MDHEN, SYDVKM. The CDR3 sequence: CASSREEFSSYNSPLHF.

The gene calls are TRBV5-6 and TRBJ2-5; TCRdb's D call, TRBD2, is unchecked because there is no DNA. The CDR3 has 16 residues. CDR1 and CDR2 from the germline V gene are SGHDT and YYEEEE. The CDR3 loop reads CASSFMESGNQETQYF.

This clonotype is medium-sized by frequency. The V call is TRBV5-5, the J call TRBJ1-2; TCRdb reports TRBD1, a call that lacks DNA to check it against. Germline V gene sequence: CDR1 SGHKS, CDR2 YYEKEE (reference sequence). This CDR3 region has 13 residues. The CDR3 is CASSLGGQCGYTF.

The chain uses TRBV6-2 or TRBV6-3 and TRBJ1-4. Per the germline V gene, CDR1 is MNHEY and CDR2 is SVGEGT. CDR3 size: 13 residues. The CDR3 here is CASSYRANEKLFF.

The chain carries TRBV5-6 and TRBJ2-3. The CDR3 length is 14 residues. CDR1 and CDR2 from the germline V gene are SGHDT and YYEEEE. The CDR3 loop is CASSLGVGTDTQYF.

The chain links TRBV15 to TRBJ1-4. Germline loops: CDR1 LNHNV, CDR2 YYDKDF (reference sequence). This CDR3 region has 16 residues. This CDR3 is CATSRGLAAEGEKLFF.

The CDR3 sequence: CSAPPGRGIQNEQFF. The chain links TRBV20-1 to TRBJ2-1; TCRdb's D call, TRBD1, is unchecked because there is no DNA. Germline V gene data show CDR1 as DFQATT and CDR2 as SNEGSKA (reference sequence). The CDR3 has 15 residues.

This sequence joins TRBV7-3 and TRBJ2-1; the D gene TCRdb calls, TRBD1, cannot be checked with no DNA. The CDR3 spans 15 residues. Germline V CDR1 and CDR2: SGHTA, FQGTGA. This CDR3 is CASSDRTGTYNEQFF.

CDR3 residues: CASTPGAPRSSSYNSPLHF. This sequence joins TRBV25-1 and TRBJ1-6. From germline, CDR1 is MGHDK and CDR2 SYGVNS. This CDR3 region has 19 residues. The variable domain in full, with the rest retrieved from reference TRBV25-1 and TRBJ1-6, is EADIYQTPRYLVIGTGKKITLECSQTMGHDKMYWYQQDPGMELHLIHYSYGVNSTEKGDLSSESTVSRIRTEHFPLTLESARPSHTSQYLCASTPGAPRSSSYNSPLHFGNGTRLTVT.

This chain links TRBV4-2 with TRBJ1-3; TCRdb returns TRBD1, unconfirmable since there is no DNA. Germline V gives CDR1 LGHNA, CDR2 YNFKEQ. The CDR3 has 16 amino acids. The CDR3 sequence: CASSQDRESTGNTIYF.

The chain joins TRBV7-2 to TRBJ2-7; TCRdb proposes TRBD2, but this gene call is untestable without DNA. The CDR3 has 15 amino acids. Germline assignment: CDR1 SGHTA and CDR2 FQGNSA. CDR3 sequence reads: CASSISTSLTYEQYF.